This TCR beta chain was identified in a study of cytomegalovirus exposure and HLA in healthy donors. In the PCR, 60 Vbeta and 13 Jbeta primers were used. Using immunoSEQ multiplex PCR, the repertoire was profiled, and TCRdb retains in-frame clones only, with some absent. Of about 120,000 clones listed, over 75% were seen once; the top ten hold less than 2%. CDR1 and CDR2 from the germline V gene are SQVTM and ANQGSEA. V was pared by 6 bases and J by 4 bases, with 4 bases of the junction left unmatched. The CDR3 extends over 12 amino acids. This TCR was sampled from a man aged 40-49 years in good health and CMV-seronegative. The specimen sequenced was PBMCs. V is TRBV29-1 and J is TRBJ2-3, with 7 bases matching TRBD1. The CDR3 DNA reads TGCAGCGTCGTCACAGGGGCAGATACGCAGTATTTT. Translated: CSVVTGADTQYF.